The present T cell receptor (beta chain) was sequenced within a study of blood T cell repertoires in COVID-19. Across the whole study: Collection of acute and convalescent COVID-19 samples took place in the United States, Italy and Spain. Sources were T cells, B-cell-depleted T cells, or PBMCs; the material itself was cDNA or gDNA.

As handled by the study authors: Cell counts per sample came from amplifying reference gene primers. Repertoires were generated with immunoSEQ multiplex PCR, while TCRdb's copy carries only in-frame clones and drops some. V and J calls and clone size are copied from that table; D and trimming were computed from the DNA. The table has approximately 46,000 clones, about four fifths seen once. The germline gives CDR1 SGHDN, CDR2 FVKESK. The CDR3 has 15 residues. The J segment lost 8 bases and the V segment lost 4 bases, leaving 9 bases of the junction unmatched. The chain links TRBV14 to TRBJ1-4; the match to TRBD1 covers 8 bases. Input material: peripheral blood. This receptor was identified in a woman aged 55-69 years with acute or convalescent COVID-19. The CDR3 nucleotides are TGTGCCAGCAGCCCAAGGGGCAGGGGGCCGGAAAAACTGTTTTTT. Translated: CASSPRGRGPEKLFF.